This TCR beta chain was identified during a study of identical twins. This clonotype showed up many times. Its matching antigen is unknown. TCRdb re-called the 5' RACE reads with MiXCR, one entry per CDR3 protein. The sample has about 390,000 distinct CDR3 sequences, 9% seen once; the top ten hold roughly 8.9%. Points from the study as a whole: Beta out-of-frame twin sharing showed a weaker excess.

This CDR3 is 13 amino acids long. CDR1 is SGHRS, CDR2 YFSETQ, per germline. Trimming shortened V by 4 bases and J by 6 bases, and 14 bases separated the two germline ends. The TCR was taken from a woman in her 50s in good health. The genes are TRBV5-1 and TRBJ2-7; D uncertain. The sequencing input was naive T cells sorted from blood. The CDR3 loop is CASSPTPYVEQYF. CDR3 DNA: TGCGCCAGCAGCCCCACCCCCTACGTCGAGCAGTACTTC.